The 2 T cell receptor beta chains below were found in one sample sequenced in a study of a mutant IDH1 vaccine in newly diagnosed glioma. Described time point: week 5, during vaccination. In the vaccine, a single dose held 300 ug of the mutant IDH1 20-mer peptide, along with topical imiquimod. Sequencing was performed with immunoSEQ multiplex PCR; in TCRdb, only in-frame clones are kept and a portion is missing. Here the sample spans around 31,000 clones, approximately 50% being singletons. No cognate antigen is known for these TCRs. The sequenced sample was PBMCs, obtained from a glioma patient whose treatment included an IDH1 peptide vaccine. The receptors were sampled from a woman aged 18-29 years with glioma.

The rearrangement links TRBV4-1 to TRBJ2-5, with 12 bases matching TRBD2. The CDR3 has 15 amino acids. Looked up from germline, CDR1 is MGHRA and CDR2 is YSYEKL. Trimming took 4 bases from V and 4 from J; bases not matched to a gene: 4. CDR3 in amino acids: CASSPLAGGLETQYF. The CDR3 region has the DNA TGCGCCAGCAGCCCGCTAGCGGGGGGGCTAGAGACCCAGTACTTC.

The V and J genes are TRBV5-6 and TRBJ1-2; 7 nucleotides line up with TRBD1. Germline CDR1 is SGHDT and CDR2 is YYEEEE. There are 15 residues in the CDR3. The J segment lost 2 bases and the V segment lost 2 bases, leaving 6 bases of the junction unmatched. The CDR3 here is CASSFGTARNYGYTF. In DNA form, the CDR3 reads TGTGCCAGCAGCTTTGGGACAGCGAGAAACTATGGCTACACCTTC. Based on the CDR3 plus reference TRBV5-6 and TRBJ1-2, the full variable domain is DAGVTQSPTHLIKTRGQQVTLRCSPKSGHDTVSWYQQALGQGPQFIFQYYEEEERQRGNFPDRFSGHQFPNYSSELNVNALLLGDSALYLCASSFGTARNYGYTFGSGTRLTVV.